This TCR beta chain was captured in a study of T cell responses to AZD1222 COVID-19 vaccine. The study's findings and limits: Distributed over spike, vaccine-associated CD4 TCRs predominated at 160-218 and 743-854. When two AZD1222 doses had been given, Spike-specific TCR breadth and depth rose. Per reports, nearly half of all spike-specific TCRs target regions that are unmutated in variants. Clonal diversity was possibly underestimated; the donors were predominantly white British and more often female.

With respect to this clone: As yet, its antigen is unknown.

Profiled with immunoSEQ multiplex PCR; TCRdb holds only in-frame clones, not every one. Altogether 91,000 or so clones are present, approximately 90% being singletons, with the ten largest covering 3.1%. Germline CDR1 SGHDN, CDR2 FVKESK. This CDR3 spans 13 amino acids. J was trimmed by 6 bases and V by 5 bases; bases with no gene match: 6. V and J are TRBV14 and TRBJ2-5; 7 bases agree with TRBD1. This sequence was found in an adult who received the AZD1222 COVID-19 vaccine. This specimen was peripheral blood, taken 28 days after the second AZD1222 dose. The CDR3 sequence: CASSDRVRKTQYF. The CDR3, as DNA: TGTGCCAGCAGCGACAGGGTCAGAAAGACCCAGTACTTC.